Following are 29 T cell receptor beta chains from one sample sequenced in a study of early stage breast cancer tumors. Clones were read by immunoSEQ multiplex PCR, and TCRdb kept only the in-frame ones, dropping some. The top ten clones hold 4.5% to 5% of a sample with 50,000 to 65,000 clones, around nine tenths of them seen once. Source material: blood. These receptors were collected from a person between 70 and 80 years old with breast cancer.

V and J are TRBV5-1 and TRBJ2-5, with 7 nucleotides matching TRBD1. CDR1 and CDR2 from the germline V gene are SGHRS and YFSETQ. Trimming at V came to 4 bases and at J to 0 bases, leaving 9 bases not matched to a gene. The CDR3 has 16 amino acids. The DNA of the CDR3 is TGCGCCAGCAGCATCGGACAGGCTACGTACCAAGAGACCCAGTACTTC. Protein sequence: CASSIGQATYQETQYF.

V gene TRBV28 combines with J gene TRBJ1-5; TRBD1 might be the D (6 bases). The length of the CDR3 is 14 residues. V shed 3 bases and J shed 5 bases, with 11 bases lying between them. Looked up from germline, CDR1 is MDHEN and CDR2 is SYDVKM. CDR3: CASSFTGYDQPQHF. The CDR3 bases are TGTGCCAGCAGTTTCACAGGGTATGATCAGCCCCAGCATTTT.

V usage is TRBV5-6 and J usage is TRBJ2-3; TRBD2 matches 9 bases. CDR1 SGHDT and CDR2 YYEEEE come from the germline V gene. The CDR3 consists of 15 residues. J lost 4 bases, V lost 2 bases, and 5 bases had no gene match. CDR3 nucleotides: TGTGCCAGCAGCTTTCCGAGCGGGGGGCCAGATACGCAGTATTTT. Protein product: CASSFPSGGPDTQYF. The whole variable domain, filled in from reference TRBV5-6 and TRBJ2-3, reads DAGVTQSPTHLIKTRGQQVTLRCSPKSGHDTVSWYQQALGQGPQFIFQYYEEEERQRGNFPDRFSGHQFPNYSSELNVNALLLGDSALYLCASSFPSGGPDTQYFGPGTRLTVL.

The V gene is TRBV9, the J gene TRBJ2-1, with D unclear. From germline, CDR1 is SGDLS and CDR2 YYNGEE. The V and J ends lost 0 bases and 0 bases respectively, with 7 bases between them. The CDR3 covers 15 residues. The CDR3 region is CASSVVAGSYNEQFF. For the CDR3, the DNA is TGTGCCAGCAGCGTAGTAGCCGGCTCCTACAATGAGCAGTTCTTC.

The chain employs TRBV30 and TRBJ1-2, with a tentative D call TRBD1 (6 bases). Germline CDR1 and CDR2: GTSNPN and SVGIG (reference sequence). This CDR3 contains 15 residues. The ends were cut back, 5 bases at V and 4 bases at J, with 20 bases in the middle. CDR3: CAWGDGTGTPYGYTF. DNA of the CDR3: TGTGCCTGGGGTGACGGAACCGGGACACCCTATGGCTACACCTTC.

The chain employs TRBV7-8 and TRBJ2-7; 8 bases fit TRBD1. The V segment lost 1 base and the J segment 2 bases; nucleotides outside the gene matches: 7. This CDR3 has 16 amino acids. Looked up from germline, CDR1 is SGHVS and CDR2 is FQNEAQ. CDR3 region: CASSLGGPDRAYEQYF. CDR3 sequence (DNA): TGTGCCAGCAGCTTAGGGGGACCGGACAGGGCCTACGAGCAGTACTTC.

This sequence joins TRBV18 and TRBJ1-1; no clear D. V lost 3 bases, J lost 7 bases, and 15 bases lay in between. CDR1 and CDR2 (germline): KGHSH, LQKENI. The CDR3 extends over 14 amino acids. CDR3 bases: TGTGCCAGCTCACCTCTAACACGTGGAGGTGAAGCTTTCTTT. This translates into CASSPLTRGGEAFF.

V is TRBV7-2 and J is TRBJ1-1; no firm D call. Germline V gene data show CDR1 as SGHTA and CDR2 as FQGNSA. V was trimmed by 1 base and J by 4 bases, leaving 7 bases between them. The length of the CDR3 is 13 residues. Here the CDR3 reads CASSLGGSTEAFF. In nucleotides, the CDR3 is TGTGCCAGCAGCTTAGGCGGGAGCACTGAAGCTTTCTTT.

The chain recombines TRBV19 with TRBJ1-4; no firm D call. Germline CDR1 reads LNHDA; CDR2 reads SQIVND (reference sequence). Deletions cut 7 bases from V and 6 bases from J, with 6 bases between. The CDR3 spans 11 residues. CDR3 residues: CASTGDEKLFF. The DNA of the CDR3 is TGTGCCAGTACCGGGGATGAAAAACTGTTTTTT.

CDR3 sequence (DNA): TGTGCCAGCGGGGCGGCCTACACAGATACGCAGTATTTT. Translating gives CASGAAYTDTQYF. The chain joins TRBV5-6 to TRBJ2-3; a weak D match, TRBD1 (5 bases). The CDR3 is 13 residues long. Germline values: CDR1 SGHDT, CDR2 YYEEEE. Trimming took 7 bases from V and 2 from J, leaving 11 bases between them.

The gene calls are TRBV28 and TRBJ1-2; D is unclear. V was pared by 5 bases and J by 2 bases, with 12 bases between. The CDR3 has 14 amino acids. Germline V lookup: CDR1 MDHEN, CDR2 SYDVKM. CDR3 DNA sequence: TGTGCCAGCAGTCCACCGACGGGAAACTATGGCTACACCTTC. Translating gives CASSPPTGNYGYTF.

The genes are TRBV6-5 and TRBJ1-1; TRBD1 might be the D (6 bases). The CDR3 has 15 amino acids. Per the germline V gene, CDR1 is MNHEY and CDR2 is SVGAGI. Trimming removed 6 bases at V and 2 bases at J, with 16 bases between. CDR3 in DNA: TGTGCCAGCAGCTCCCGGGACAACCAAAACACTGAAGCTTTCTTT. Translating it yields CASSSRDNQNTEAFF.

The gene calls are TRBV19 and TRBJ1-1; 12 bases agree with TRBD1. The CDR3 spans 16 residues. The J segment lost 5 bases and the V segment lost 5 bases, leaving 9 bases of the junction unmatched. Looked up from germline, CDR1 is LNHDA and CDR2 is SQIVND (reference sequence). CDR3 sequence reads: CASSVGTGGARTEAFF. CDR3 sequence (DNA): TGTGCCAGTAGTGTAGGGACAGGGGGCGCGAGGACTGAAGCTTTCTTT.

The V and J genes are TRBV11-2 and TRBJ2-7; 11 bases align to TRBD1. Germline assignment: CDR1 SGHAT and CDR2 FQNNGV. The CDR3 runs 13 residues. With 5 bases clipped from V and 7 bases from J, the junction kept 4 bases outside the gene matches. The CDR3 spells CASSRDRGLEQYF. The CDR3 nucleotides are TGTGCCAGCAGCCGGGACAGGGGGTTGGAGCAGTACTTC.

This rearrangement joins TRBV7-2 to TRBJ1-2; possibly TRBD1 for D (6 bases). The V end lost 1 base, the J end lost 8 bases, and 17 bases lay between the germline ends. CDR3 length: 15 amino acids. Germline values: CDR1 SGHTA, CDR2 FQGNSA. CDR3 coding DNA: TGTGCCAGCAGCTTAGGCCAATCCAACAGGGACGGCTACACCTTC. This codes for CASSLGQSNRDGYTF.

The CDR3 sequence: CASSYGPRQPQHF. The CDR3 bases are TGTGCCAGCAGTTACGGCCCGAGGCAGCCCCAGCATTTT. The chain employs TRBV27 and TRBJ1-5; D is uncertain. CDR1 is MNHEY, CDR2 SMNVEV, per germline (reference sequence). The CDR3 consists of 13 residues. The V end was cut by 4 bases, the J end by 7 bases, with 11 bases between.

The sample holds a few counts of this clone. This chain joins TRBV9 and TRBJ2-7; 10 nucleotides line up with TRBD2. Germline CDR1 and CDR2: SGDLS and YYNGEE. J lost 0 bases, V lost 0 bases, and 3 bases had no gene match. The CDR3 is 16 amino acids. The CDR3 nucleotides read TGTGCCAGCAGCGTAGCTAGCGGGGGAGCCTCCTACGAGCAGTACTTC. This gives the protein CASSVASGGASYEQYF.

The genes are TRBV10-2 and TRBJ1-1; perhaps TRBD1 as D (5 bases). The CDR3 covers 16 residues. V lost 6 bases to trimming and J lost 1 base, with 18 bases between them. Germline CDR1 and CDR2: WSHSY and SAAADI. In nucleotides, the CDR3 is TGCGCCAGCAGGGCAGGGTGGCGGTGGGAGAACACTGAAGCTTTCTTT. It specifies CASRAGWRWENTEAFF.

This clone was seen only a few times. V is TRBV5-4 and J is TRBJ1-2; D possibly corresponds to TRBD1 (6 bases). This CDR3 has 15 amino acids. Germline-derived CDR1 and CDR2 are SGHNT and YYREEE (reference sequence). Deletions cut 4 bases from V and 4 bases from J, with 17 bases between. CDR3 amino acids: CASSNIDRPGYGYTF. CDR3 nucleotide sequence: TGTGCCAGCAGCAACATTGACAGGCCAGGCTATGGCTACACCTTC.

The chain combines TRBV5-4 with TRBJ2-7, with D possibly being TRBD1 (6 bases). V was shortened by 4 bases and J by 3 bases, with 14 bases between the two germline ends. This CDR3 is 14 amino acids long. The germline CDR1 and CDR2 sequences are SGHNT and YYREEE (reference sequence). CDR3 nucleotide sequence: TGTGCCAGCAGCCGAGGGGGTTTGGACTACGAGCAGTACTTC. Translation: CASSRGGLDYEQYF.

V gene TRBV11-3 combines with J gene TRBJ2-3, with TRBD2 identical over 10 bases. V lost 5 bases to trimming and J lost 1 base; unmatched junction nucleotides: 6. The length of the CDR3 is 16 residues. Germline V lookup: CDR1 SGHNT, CDR2 YENEEA. CDR3 nucleotides: TGTGCCAGCAGCATTGCCGGGACTAGCGGCACAGATACGCAGTATTTT. It translates to CASSIAGTSGTDTQYF.

V is TRBV6-5 and J is TRBJ2-1; 8 nucleotides match TRBD2. Germline V gene data show CDR1 as MNHEY and CDR2 as SVGAGI. CDR3 size: 12 residues. The J segment lost 13 bases and the V segment lost 7 bases, leaving 9 bases of the junction unmatched. CDR3 loop: CASTVPGLGQFF. In DNA, the CDR3 is TGTGCCAGCACCGTCCCGGGACTAGGTCAGTTCTTC.

CDR3 coding DNA: TGTGCCAGCAGTTTCCTAGCGGGAGCCTACAATGAGCAGTTCTTC. It specifies CASSFLAGAYNEQFF. The chain links TRBV6-4 to TRBJ2-1; 10 bases match TRBD2. V lost 5 bases to trimming and J lost 2 bases; unmatched junction nucleotides: 3. CDR3 length: 15 amino acids. Germline values: CDR1 MRHNA, CDR2 SNTAGT.

This chain connects TRBV2 to TRBJ2-7; the match to TRBD2 covers 12 bases. CDR1 is SNHLY, CDR2 FYNNEI, per germline. The CDR3 is 14 amino acids. V trimming: 7 bases; J trimming: 0 bases; junction bases outside the gene matches: 1. CDR3: CASKTSGSSYEQYF. The DNA of the CDR3 is TGTGCCAGCAAGACTAGCGGGAGCTCCTACGAGCAGTACTTC.

The J gene is TRBJ1-1, the V gene TRBV6-1; 9 bases fit TRBD1. V gave up 6 bases and J gave up 3 bases; unmatched junction bases: 8. This CDR3 has 15 amino acids. Germline CDR1 reads MNHNS; CDR2 reads SASEGT. The CDR3 protein is CASRLQGAGYTEAFF. The CDR3 coding sequence is TGTGCCAGCAGATTACAGGGGGCTGGGTACACTGAAGCTTTCTTT.

V is TRBV10-3 and J is TRBJ1-2; 7 bases are shared with TRBD1. This CDR3 is 16 amino acids long. Trimming cost V 4 bases and J 8 bases; bases outside gene matches: 16. Germline CDR1 and CDR2: ENHRY and SYGVKD. CDR3 nucleotides: TGTGCCATCAGTGGCGCCCCGGGACAGCTTATTAAGGGCTACACCTTC. Its translation: CAISGAPGQLIKGYTF.

The chain combines TRBV5-1 with TRBJ1-1, with 7 bases that match TRBD1. Trimming cost V 4 bases and J 1 base; bases outside gene matches: 7. From germline, CDR1 is SGHRS and CDR2 YFSETQ. This CDR3 is 15 amino acids long. The CDR3 here is CASSLREGANTEAFF. The CDR3 nucleotides are TGCGCCAGCAGCCTCCGGGAGGGGGCGAACACTGAAGCTTTCTTT.

Remarks on this clone: Other DNA sequences in the same sample also yield this CDR3. The chain uses TRBV28 and TRBJ2-1; D gene unclear. CDR3 size: 13 residues. The ends were cut back, 6 bases at V and 3 bases at J, with 9 bases in the middle. CDR1 is MDHEN and CDR2 is SYDVKM in the germline V gene. The CDR3 here is CASSLSSYNEQFF. The CDR3 DNA follows: TGTGCCAGCAGCCTTAGCAGCTACAATGAGCAGTTCTTC.

V gene TRBV6-1 combines with J gene TRBJ1-1; D is ambiguous. V lost 6 bases to trimming and J lost 2 bases, with 16 bases between them. The CDR3 is made up of 15 amino acids. The germline CDR1 and CDR2 sequences are MNHNS and SASEGT. In nucleotides, the CDR3 is TGTGCCAGCAGGATTAACGAGGGCGCAAACACTGAAGCTTTCTTT. Its translation: CASRINEGANTEAFF.